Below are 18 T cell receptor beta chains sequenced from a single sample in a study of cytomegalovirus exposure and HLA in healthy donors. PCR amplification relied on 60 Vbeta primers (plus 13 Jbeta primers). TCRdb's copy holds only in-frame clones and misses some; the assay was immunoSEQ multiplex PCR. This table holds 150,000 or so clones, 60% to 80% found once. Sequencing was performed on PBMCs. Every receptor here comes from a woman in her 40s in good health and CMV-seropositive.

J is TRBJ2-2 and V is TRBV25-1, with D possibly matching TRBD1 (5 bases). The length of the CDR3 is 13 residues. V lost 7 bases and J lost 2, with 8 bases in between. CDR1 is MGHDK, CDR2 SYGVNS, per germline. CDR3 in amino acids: CASTRVNTGELFF. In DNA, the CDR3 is TGTGCCAGCACCAGGGTTAACACCGGGGAGCTGTTTTTT.

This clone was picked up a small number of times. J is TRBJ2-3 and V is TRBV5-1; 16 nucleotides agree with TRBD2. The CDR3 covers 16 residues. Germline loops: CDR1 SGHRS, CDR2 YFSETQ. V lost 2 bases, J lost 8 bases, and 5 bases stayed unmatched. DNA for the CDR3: TGCGCCAGCAGCTTTGCCGGGACTAGCGGGAGGGGTACGCAGTATTTT. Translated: CASSFAGTSGRGTQYF.

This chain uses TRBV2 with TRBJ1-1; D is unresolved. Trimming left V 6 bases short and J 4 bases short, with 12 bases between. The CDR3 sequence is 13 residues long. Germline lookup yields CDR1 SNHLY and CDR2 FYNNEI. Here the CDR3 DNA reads TGTGCCAGCAGATCGGAGATGGGCACTGAAGCTTTCTTT. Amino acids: CASRSEMGTEAFF.

CDR3 in DNA: TGTGCCAGCAGTGAAAGACAGGGGGCGTACAATGAGCAGTTCTTC. It encodes CASSERQGAYNEQFF. J is TRBJ2-1 and V is TRBV6-1; 10 bases are a match to TRBD1. The CDR3 is 15 amino acids. Germline CDR1 and CDR2: MNHNS and SASEGT. V lost 2 bases to trimming and J lost 4 bases; unmatched junction nucleotides: 2.

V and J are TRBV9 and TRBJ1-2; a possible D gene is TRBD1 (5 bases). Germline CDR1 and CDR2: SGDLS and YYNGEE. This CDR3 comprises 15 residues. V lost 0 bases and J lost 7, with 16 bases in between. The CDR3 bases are TGTGCCAGCAGCGTAGGGCTACAGGCTCTCACTGGCTACACCTTC. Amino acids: CASSVGLQALTGYTF.

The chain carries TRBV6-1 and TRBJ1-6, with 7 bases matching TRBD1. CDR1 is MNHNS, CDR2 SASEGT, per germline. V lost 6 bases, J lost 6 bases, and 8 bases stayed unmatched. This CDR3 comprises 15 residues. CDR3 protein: CASRGQVAANSPLHF. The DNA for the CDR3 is TGTGCCAGCAGAGGACAGGTGGCTGCTAATTCACCCCTCCACTTT.

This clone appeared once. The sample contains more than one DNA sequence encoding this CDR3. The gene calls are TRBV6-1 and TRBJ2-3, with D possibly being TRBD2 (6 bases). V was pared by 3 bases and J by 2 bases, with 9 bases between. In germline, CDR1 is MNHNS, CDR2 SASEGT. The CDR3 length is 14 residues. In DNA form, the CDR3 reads TGTGCCAGCAGTGAGGGGGGAAACACAGATACGCAGTATTTT. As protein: CASSEGGNTDTQYF.

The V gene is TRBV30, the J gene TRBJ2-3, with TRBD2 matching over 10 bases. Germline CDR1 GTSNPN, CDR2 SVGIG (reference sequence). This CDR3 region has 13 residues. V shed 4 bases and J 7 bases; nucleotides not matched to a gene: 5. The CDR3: CAWKSGGGNTQYF. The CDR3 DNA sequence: TGTGCCTGGAAAAGCGGGGGGGGCAATACGCAGTATTTT. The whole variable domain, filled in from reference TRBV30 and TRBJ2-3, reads SQTIHQWPATLVQPVGSPLSLECTVEGTSNPNLYWYRQAAGRGLQLLFYSVGIGQISSEVPQNLSASRPQDRQFILSSKKLLLSDSGFYLCAWKSGGGNTQYFGPGTRLTVL.

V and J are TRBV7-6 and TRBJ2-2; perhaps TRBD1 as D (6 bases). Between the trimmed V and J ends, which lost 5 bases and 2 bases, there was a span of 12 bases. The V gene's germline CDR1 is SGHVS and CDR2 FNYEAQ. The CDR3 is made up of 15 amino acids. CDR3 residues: CASSAGVRNTGELFF. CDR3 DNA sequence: TGTGCCAGCAGCGCAGGGGTCCGAAACACCGGGGAGCTGTTTTTT.

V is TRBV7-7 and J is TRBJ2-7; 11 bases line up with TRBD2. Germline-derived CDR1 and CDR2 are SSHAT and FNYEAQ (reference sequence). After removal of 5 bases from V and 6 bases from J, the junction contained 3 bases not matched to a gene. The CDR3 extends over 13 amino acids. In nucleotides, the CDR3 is TGTGCCAGCAGCACCGGACTAGCGGGCGAGCAGTACTTC. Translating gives CASSTGLAGEQYF.

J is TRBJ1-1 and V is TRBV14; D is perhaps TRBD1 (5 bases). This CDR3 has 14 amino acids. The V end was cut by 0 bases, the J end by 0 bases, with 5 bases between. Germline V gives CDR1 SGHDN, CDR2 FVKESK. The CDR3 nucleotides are TGTGCCAGCAGCCAAGACAGGGTGAACACTGAAGCTTTCTTT. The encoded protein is CASSQDRVNTEAFF.

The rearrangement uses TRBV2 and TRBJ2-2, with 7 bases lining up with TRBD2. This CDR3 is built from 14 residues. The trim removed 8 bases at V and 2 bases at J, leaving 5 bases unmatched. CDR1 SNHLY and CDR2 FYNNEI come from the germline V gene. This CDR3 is CASSSGANTGELFF. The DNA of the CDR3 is TGTGCCAGCTCAAGCGGGGCCAACACCGGGGAGCTGTTTTTT. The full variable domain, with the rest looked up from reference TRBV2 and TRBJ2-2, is EPEVTQTPSHQVTQMGQEVILRCVPISNHLYFYWYRQILGQKVEFLVSFYNNEISEKSEIFDDQFSVERPDGSNFTLKIRSTKLEDSAMYFCASSSGANTGELFFGEGSRLTVL.

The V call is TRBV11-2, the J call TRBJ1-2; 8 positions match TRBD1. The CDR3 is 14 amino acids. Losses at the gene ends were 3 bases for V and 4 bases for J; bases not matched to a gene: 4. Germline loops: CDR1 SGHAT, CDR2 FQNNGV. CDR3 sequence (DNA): TGTGCCAGCAGCTTCATTACAGGGGGCTATGGCTACACCTTC. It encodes CASSFITGGYGYTF.

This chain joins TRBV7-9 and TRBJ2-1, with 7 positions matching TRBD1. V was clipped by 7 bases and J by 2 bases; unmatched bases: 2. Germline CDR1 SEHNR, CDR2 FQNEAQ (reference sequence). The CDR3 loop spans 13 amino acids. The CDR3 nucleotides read TGTGCCAGCACAGGACAGGCCTACAATGAGCAGTTCTTC. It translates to CASTGQAYNEQFF.

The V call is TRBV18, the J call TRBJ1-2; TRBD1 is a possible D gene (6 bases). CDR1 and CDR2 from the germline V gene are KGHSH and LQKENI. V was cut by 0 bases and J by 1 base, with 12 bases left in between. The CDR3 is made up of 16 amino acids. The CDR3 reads CASSPPVGGGNYGYTF. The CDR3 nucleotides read TGTGCCAGCTCACCACCCGTTGGGGGCGGTAACTATGGCTACACCTTC.

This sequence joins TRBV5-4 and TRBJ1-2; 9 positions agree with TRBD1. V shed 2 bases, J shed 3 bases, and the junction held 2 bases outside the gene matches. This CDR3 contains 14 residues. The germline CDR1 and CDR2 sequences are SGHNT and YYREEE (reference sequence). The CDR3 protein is CASSLGDRDYGYTF. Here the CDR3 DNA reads TGTGCCAGCAGCTTAGGGGACAGGGACTATGGCTACACCTTC.

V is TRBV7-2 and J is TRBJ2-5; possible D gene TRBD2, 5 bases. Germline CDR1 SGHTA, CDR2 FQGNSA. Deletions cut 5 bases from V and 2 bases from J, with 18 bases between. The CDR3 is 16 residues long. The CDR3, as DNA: TGTGCCAGCAGCACCAGAGGTGGAGGAGATCAAGAGACCCAGTACTTC. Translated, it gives CASSTRGGGDQETQYF.

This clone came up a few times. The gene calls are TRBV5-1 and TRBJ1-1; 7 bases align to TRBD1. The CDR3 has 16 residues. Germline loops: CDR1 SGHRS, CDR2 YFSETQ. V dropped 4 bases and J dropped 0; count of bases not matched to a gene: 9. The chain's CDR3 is CASSRDSSPMNTEAFF. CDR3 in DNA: TGCGCCAGCAGCCGGGACAGTTCCCCAATGAACACTGAAGCTTTCTTT.